Below, 17 T cell receptor beta chains from the same sample are listed, as sequenced in a study of T cell repertoires in cytomegalovirus infection. TCRdb re-called the reads through MiXCR, storing one row per CDR3 protein. The table lists tens of thousands of distinct CDR3 sequences, 4% of them singletons. Sequencing was performed on PBMCs. Source of these receptors: a human donor in good health (CMV status not recorded). Some clones in this sample may be carry-over from other donors' samples.

This clonotype was recorded at least ten times. The gene calls are TRBV7-4 and TRBJ2-2; D may be TRBD1 or TRBD2 (5 bases each). With 2 bases removed from V and 4 bases from J, the gap between germline ends came to 20 bases. CDR1 and CDR2 from the germline V gene are SGHVT and SQSDAQ. The CDR3 contains 18 residues. CDR3 in amino acids: CASSLRTLRGKGTGELFF. The CDR3 DNA follows: TGTGCCAGCAGCTTACGAACACTGAGGGGAAAAGGCACCGGGGAGCTGTTTTTT. Combining the CDR3 with reference TRBV7-4 and TRBJ2-2 gives the whole variable domain GAGVSQSPRYKVAKRGRDVALRCDSISGHVTLYWYRQTLGQGSEVLTYSQSDAQRDKSGRPSGRFSAERPERSVSTLKIQRTEQGDSAVYLCASSLRTLRGKGTGELFFGEGSRLTVL.

This clonotype was observed at least ten times. The chain is built from TRBV7-8 and TRBJ1-1, with 7 bases matching TRBD1. V lost 6 bases and J lost 3; bases outside the gene matches: 13. CDR3 length: 16 residues. Germline V gives CDR1 SGHVS, CDR2 FQNEAQ. The CDR3 DNA follows: TGTGCCAGCAGGCCCAGAGGGGGCATTGGGGACACTGAAGCTTTCTTT. The encoded protein is CASRPRGGIGDTEAFF.

At least ten counts were recorded for this clonotype. V is TRBV7-8 and J is TRBJ1-6, with TRBD1 matching 8 bases. This CDR3 contains 15 residues. The trim removed 1 base at V and 13 bases at J, leaving 9 bases unmatched. Germline loops: CDR1 SGHVS, CDR2 FQNEAQ. Here the CDR3 reads CASSLETGALSPLHF. The DNA for the CDR3 is TGTGCCAGCAGCTTAGAGACAGGGGCGCTATCGCCCCTCCACTTT.

CDR3 nucleotide sequence: TGTGCCAGCAGCTTAGATGCGGGACAGGGGAGAGAGACCCAGTACTTC. This translates into CASSLDAGQGRETQYF. The chain combines TRBV7-8 with TRBJ2-5, with 10 bases lining up with TRBD1. The CDR3 length is 16 residues. Per the germline V gene, CDR1 is SGHVS and CDR2 is FQNEAQ. Trimming cost V 1 base and J 4 bases; bases outside gene matches: 6. Together with reference TRBV7-8 and TRBJ2-5, the CDR3 gives the full variable domain: GAGVSQSPRYKVAKRGQDVALRCDPISGHVSLFWYQQALGQGPEFLTYFQNEAQLDKSGLPSDRFFAERPEGSVSTLKIQRTQQEDSAVYLCASSLDAGQGRETQYFGPGTRLLVL.

This clonotype was detected ten times or more. The chain uses TRBV7-6 and TRBJ2-7; 8 bases line up with TRBD1. CDR3 length: 12 amino acids. V was clipped by 4 bases and J by 6 bases; unmatched bases: 2. Per the germline V gene, CDR1 is SGHVS and CDR2 is FNYEAQ. This chain's CDR3 is CASSSTGGEQYF. As DNA, the CDR3 is TGTGCCAGCAGCTCCACAGGGGGCGAGCAGTACTTC.

This clonotype was seen repeatedly, ten times or more. The genes are TRBV7-2 and TRBJ2-3, with D possibly matching TRBD2 (6 bases). Germline assignment: CDR1 SGHTA and CDR2 FQGNSA. Trimming took off 3 bases at V and 0 bases at J, with 13 bases between the two ends. CDR3 size: 16 residues. CDR3 sequence reads: CASSFFGGKSTDTQYF. CDR3 coding DNA: TGTGCCAGCAGCTTTTTCGGCGGGAAGAGCACAGATACGCAGTATTTT.

The table lists this clonotype with a few counts. This rearrangement joins TRBV7-2 to TRBJ2-6, with 10 bases lining up with TRBD1. The V and J ends lost 5 bases and 4 bases, in that order; junction bases with no gene match: 8. Looked up from germline, CDR1 is SGHTA and CDR2 is FQGNSA. This CDR3 has 17 residues. The CDR3, as DNA: TGTGCCAGCAGCGGGCGACAGGGGGCGCCCGGGGCCAACGTCCTGACTTTC. Its translation is CASSGRQGAPGANVLTF. Full variable domain (missing parts from reference TRBV7-2 and TRBJ2-6): GAGVSQSPSNKVTEKGKDVELRCDPISGHTALYWYRQSLGQGLEFLIYFQGNSAPDKSGLPSDRFSAERTGGSVSTLTIQRTQQEDSAVYLCASSGRQGAPGANVLTFGAGSRLTVL.

The sample holds many counts of this clonotype. The genes are TRBV7-2 and TRBJ1-2, with D tentatively TRBD1 (5 bases). CDR3 length equals 15 residues. V dropped 4 bases and J dropped 8 bases, with 20 bases sitting between them. Germline values: CDR1 SGHTA, CDR2 FQGNSA. CDR3 region: CASSSVVGAYRGYTF. CDR3 coding DNA: TGTGCCAGCAGCTCCGTGGTAGGGGCATACCGGGGCTACACCTTC. Full variable domain (remainder filled in from reference TRBV7-2 and TRBJ1-2): GAGVSQSPSNKVTEKGKDVELRCDPISGHTALYWYRQSLGQGLEFLIYFQGNSAPDKSGLPSDRFSAERTGGSVSTLTIQRTQQEDSAVYLCASSSVVGAYRGYTFGSGTRLTVV.

This clonotype was seen at least ten times. The gene calls are TRBV11-1 and TRBJ2-2; D is perhaps TRBD1 (6 bases). The CDR3 has 17 residues. CDR1 and CDR2 (germline): SGHAT, FQDESV (reference sequence). V was pared by 0 bases and J by 6 bases, with 17 bases between. The CDR3 DNA follows: TGTGCCAGCAGCTTAGCGCTAGGACAGAGGAAGTCCGGGGAGCTGTTTTTT. Translated: CASSLALGQRKSGELFF.

This clonotype was counted at least ten times. V is TRBV7-2 and J is TRBJ1-5; D unclear. V was pared by 4 bases and J by 1 base, with 11 bases between. The CDR3 totals 15 residues. The germline CDR1 and CDR2 sequences are SGHTA and FQGNSA. The CDR3 nucleotides read TGTGCCAGCAGCTCCTACGGCACCAGCAATCAGCCCCAGCATTTT. This codes for CASSSYGTSNQPQHF.

This clonotype came up many times. CDR3 loop: CASSSRRGNTEAFF. The CDR3 nucleotides are TGTGCCAGCAGCTCCCGGCGGGGGAACACTGAAGCTTTCTTT. The chain couples TRBV7-2 to TRBJ1-1, with D hard to call. This CDR3 is 14 amino acids long. V was trimmed by 4 bases and J by 1 base, leaving 10 bases between them. Germline-derived CDR1 and CDR2 are SGHTA and FQGNSA.

This clonotype was observed many times. The chain employs TRBV7-9 and TRBJ2-5; TRBD1 is a possible D gene (7 bases). There are 14 residues in the CDR3. V lost 5 bases and J lost 2, with 12 bases in between. Germline CDR1 reads SEHNR; CDR2 reads FQNEAQ (reference sequence). CDR3 loop: CASSRGTEQETQYF. The DNA for the CDR3 is TGTGCCAGCAGCCGGGGGACAGAACAAGAGACCCAGTACTTC.

J is TRBJ2-3 and V is TRBV7-7, with TRBD2 matching over 13 bases. This CDR3 has 17 residues. The germline gives CDR1 SSHAT, CDR2 FNYEAQ (reference sequence). V shed 4 bases, J shed 1 base, and the junction held 5 bases outside the gene matches. The CDR3 sequence is CASSSGLAGVGTDTQYF. The CDR3 DNA reads TGTGCCAGCAGCTCCGGACTAGCGGGAGTAGGCACAGATACGCAGTATTTT. Full variable domain (remainder filled in from reference TRBV7-7 and TRBJ2-3): GAGVSQSPRYKVTKRGQDVTLRCDPISSHATLYWYQQALGQGPEFLTYFNYEAQPDKSGLPSDRFSAERPEGSISTLTIQRTEQRDSAMYRCASSSGLAGVGTDTQYFGPGTRLTVL.

This clonotype was picked up many times. The chain has TRBV7-9 and TRBJ2-5, with a weak D call TRBD2 (5 bases). This CDR3 contains 12 residues. With 3 bases removed from V and 4 bases from J, the gap between germline ends came to 6 bases. Germline lookup yields CDR1 SEHNR and CDR2 FQNEAQ (reference sequence). The CDR3 DNA sequence: TGTGCCAGCAGCTTTGAGGGAGAGACCCAGTACTTC. Protein: CASSFEGETQYF.

This clonotype was counted many times. CDR3 sequence: CSAEPGVNEQFF. The CDR3 DNA reads as TGCAGTGCTGAGCCGGGAGTGAATGAGCAGTTCTTC. The chain couples TRBV20-1 to TRBJ2-1; TRBD2 might be the D (6 bases). In germline, CDR1 is DFQATT, CDR2 SNEGSKA (reference sequence). This CDR3 is 12 amino acids long. V lost 5 bases and J lost 7, with 12 bases in between.

Ten or more counts support this clonotype. The genes are TRBV7-2 and TRBJ2-1; 11 bases fit TRBD2. V trimming: 5 bases; J trimming: 6 bases; junction bases outside the gene matches: 9. The length of the CDR3 is 16 residues. Germline-derived CDR1 and CDR2 are SGHTA and FQGNSA. The CDR3 is CASSQRRLAGGNEQFF. In nucleotides, the CDR3 is TGTGCCAGCAGCCAAAGGCGTCTAGCGGGGGGCAATGAGCAGTTCTTC.

This clonotype has more than one count but fewer than ten. CDR3 nucleotides: TGTGCCAGCAGTTTAGGGCAGAAACATGAGCAGTTCTTC. Residues: CASSLGQKHEQFF. The chain joins TRBV27 to TRBJ2-1; no definite D call. The V and J ends lost 2 bases and 8 bases respectively, with 10 bases between them. Germline assignment: CDR1 MNHEY and CDR2 SMNVEV (reference sequence). CDR3 length equals 13 residues.